Each of the 5 T cell receptor beta chains below was sequenced from the same sample in a study of blood T cells in healthy people across ages (dated by TCRdb to about 2015). Preparation of the library involved 5' RACE. For sequencing, an Illumina HiSeq 2500 was employed. The second PCR ran for roughly 7 to 12 cycles and used a J-beta primer mix along with a sample-barcoded 5' primer. TCRdb reanalyzed the raw reads on its own, using fastp at Q25 for trimming and MiXCR for clone calling, and kept in-frame beta chains. Under each unique CDR3 protein, matching rows form one entry showing the most common genes and DNA. In all, the sample holds about 970,000 distinct CDR3 sequences, and roughly 51% of those were seen once. About a fifth of the sample is held by the ten biggest clonotypes. Sequencing was performed on blood. These receptors came from a woman between 55 and 75 years old in good health.

J is TRBJ2-7 and V is TRBV11-1, with D maybe TRBD1 (7 bases). The CDR3 has 15 amino acids. V was clipped by 5 bases and J by 7 bases, with 21 bases between them. Germline CDR1 reads SGHAT; CDR2 reads FQDESV (reference sequence). Here the CDR3 DNA reads TGTGCCAGCAGCGCCCAGGGGGGATTTTTCGGGGAGCAGTACTTC. Protein: CASSAQGGFFGEQYF.

V usage is TRBV7-2 and J usage is TRBJ2-7, with 13 bases fitting TRBD2. J lost 6 bases, V lost 1 base, and 12 bases had no gene match. This CDR3 is built from 18 residues. CDR1 SGHTA and CDR2 FQGNSA come from the germline V gene. The CDR3 region has the DNA TGTGCCAGCAGCTTAGGCCTCGGACTAGCGGGAGAATTTGGCGAGCAGTACTTC. Its translation is CASSLGLGLAGEFGEQYF.

This clonotype was picked up a small number of times. The chain uses TRBV7-2 and TRBJ2-7, with D possibly TRBD2 on 5 matching bases. V lost 5 bases to trimming and J lost 0 bases, with 14 bases between them. CDR3 length: 15 amino acids. Germline assignment: CDR1 SGHTA and CDR2 FQGNSA. The CDR3 here is CASSGSGKNSYEQYF. The CDR3 coding sequence is TGTGCCAGCAGCGGATCCGGGAAAAACTCCTACGAGCAGTACTTC.

The CDR3 sequence: CASSQVSGRGLTGELFF. CDR3 nucleotide sequence: TGTGCCAGCAGCCAAGTTTCTGGCAGGGGGCTTACCGGGGAGCTGTTTTTT. The chain uses TRBV3-1 and TRBJ2-2; 8 bases map to TRBD1. CDR1 is LGHDT, CDR2 YNNKEL, per germline (reference sequence). V gave up 1 base and J gave up 5 bases; unmatched junction bases: 9. The CDR3 spans 17 residues.

Comments on this clonotype: At one end, the junction sequence differs from germline, possibly due to a read error. The rearrangement joins TRBV7-2 to TRBJ2-1; no reliable D call. CDR1 and CDR2 from the germline V gene are SGHTA and FQGNSA. This CDR3 contains 15 residues. CDR3: CANSLAGYSYNEQFF. The DNA of the CDR3 is TGTGCCAACAGCTTAGCTGGGTACTCCTACAATGAGCAGTTCTTC.